The rows below give T cell receptor beta chains drawn from one sample of a study of shared clonotypes between healthy human individuals. This table comes from immunoSEQ multiplex PCR, and its TCRdb copy is limited to in-frame clones, with some not included. The sample includes 110,000 or so clones, around two thirds of them seen just once. The sequencing sample was made of memory CD8+ T cells sorted from blood. The receptors were gathered from a woman under 40 in good health. Each CDR3 is given with its conserved first and last residue. The D gene is left open where the match is weak. Size is omitted from some rows. Given values are once, few, many or a class for expanded clones.

size: .
D: .
V: TRBV2
J: TRBJ2-7
CDR3: CASSDNLEQYF
DNA: TGTGCCAGCAGTGACAATCTCGAGCAGTACTTC

size: .
D: TRBD1
V: TRBV18
J: TRBJ2-1
CDR3: CASSPFDRGSYNEQFF
DNA: TGTGCCAGCTCACCATTCGACAGGGGCTCCTACAATGAGCAGTTCTTC

size: many
D: .
V: TRBV4-1
J: TRBJ2-7
CDR3: CASSQDLGKGSYEQYF
DNA: TGTGCCAGCAGCCAAGATCTGGGGAAGGGCTCCTACGAGCAGTACTTC

size: once
D: TRBD2
V: TRBV4-2
J: TRBJ2-1
CDR3: CASSQVAGGPGAYNEQFF
DNA: TGTGCCAGCAGCCAAGTAGCGGGAGGGCCAGGAGCCTACAATGAGCAGTTCTTC

size: .
D: .
V: TRBV14
J: TRBJ2-7
CDR3: CASSLLMGGYEQYF
DNA: TGTGCCAGCAGCCTGTTGATGGGGGGCTACGAGCAGTACTTC

size: .
D: .
V: TRBV4-1
J: TRBJ2-7
CDR3: CASSQDSYDGYYEQYF
DNA: TGCGCCAGCAGCCAAGATTCTTATGACGGATACTACGAGCAGTACTTC

size: .
D: .
V: TRBV4-1
J: TRBJ2-3
CDR3: CASSATRQGGADTQYF
DNA: TGCGCCAGCAGCGCAACCCGACAGGGCGGGGCAGATACGCAGTATTTT

size: .
D: TRBD1
V: TRBV15
J: TRBJ2-3
CDR3: CATSRETGGSDTQYF
DNA: TGTGCCACCAGCAGAGAGACAGGGGGCTCAGATACGCAGTATTTT

size: .
D: .
V: TRBV27
J: TRBJ1-3
CDR3: CASSLGPGSSGNTIYF
DNA: TGTGCCAGCAGTTTAGGCCCAGGGAGCTCTGGAAACACCATATATTTT

size: .
D: .
V: TRBV19
J: TRBJ2-7
CDR3: CASKIDPKGYEQYF
DNA: TGTGCCAGTAAAATTGATCCGAAGGGTTACGAGCAGTACTTC

size: .
D: .
V: TRBV25-1
J: TRBJ2-3
CDR3: CASGGGTSTDTQYF
DNA: TGTGCCAGCGGGGGCGGAACTAGCACAGATACGCAGTATTTT

size: .
D: .
V: TRBV28
J: TRBJ2-6
CDR3: CASSSLKNNEDSSGANVLTF
DNA: TGTGCCAGCAGTTCCCTAAAGAACAACGAAGACAGCTCTGGGGCCAACGTCCTGACTTTC